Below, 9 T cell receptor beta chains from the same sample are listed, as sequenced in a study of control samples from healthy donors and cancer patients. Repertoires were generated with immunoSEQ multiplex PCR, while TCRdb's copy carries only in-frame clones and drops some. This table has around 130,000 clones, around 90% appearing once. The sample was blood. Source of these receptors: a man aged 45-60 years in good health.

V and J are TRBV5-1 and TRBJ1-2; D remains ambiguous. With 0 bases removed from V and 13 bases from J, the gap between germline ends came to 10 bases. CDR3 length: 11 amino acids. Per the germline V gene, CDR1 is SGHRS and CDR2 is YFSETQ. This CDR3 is CASSLDGEGTF. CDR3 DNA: TGCGCCAGCAGCTTGGATGGGGAAGGCACCTTC.

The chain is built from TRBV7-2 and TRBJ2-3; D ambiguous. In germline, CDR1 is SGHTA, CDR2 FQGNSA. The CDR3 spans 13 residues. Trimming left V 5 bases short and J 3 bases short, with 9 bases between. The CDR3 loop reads CASSLLGTDTQYF. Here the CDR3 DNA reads TGTGCCAGCAGCCTCTTGGGGACAGATACGCAGTATTTT.

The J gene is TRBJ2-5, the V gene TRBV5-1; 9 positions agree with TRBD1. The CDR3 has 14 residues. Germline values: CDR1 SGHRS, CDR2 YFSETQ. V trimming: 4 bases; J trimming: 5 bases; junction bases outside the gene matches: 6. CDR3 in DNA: TGCGCCAGCAGCGGGACAGGGAACCGGGAGACCCAGTACTTC. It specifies CASSGTGNRETQYF.

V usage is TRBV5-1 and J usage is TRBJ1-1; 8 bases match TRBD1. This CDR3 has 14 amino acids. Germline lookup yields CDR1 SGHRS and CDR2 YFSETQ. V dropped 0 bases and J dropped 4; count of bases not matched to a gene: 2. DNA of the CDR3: TGCGCCAGCAGCTTGGATACAGGGGGCACTGAAGCTTTCTTT. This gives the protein CASSLDTGGTEAFF.

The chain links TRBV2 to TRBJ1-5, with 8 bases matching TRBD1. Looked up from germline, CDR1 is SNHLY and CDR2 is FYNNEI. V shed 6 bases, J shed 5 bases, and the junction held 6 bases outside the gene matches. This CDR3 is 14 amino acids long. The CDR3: CASSGQGRDQPQHF. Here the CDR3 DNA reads TGTGCCAGCAGCGGACAGGGAAGGGATCAGCCCCAGCATTTT.

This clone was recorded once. The CDR3 DNA reads as TGTGCCAGCAGCCCACAGGGACAGGGGCGCGAAGGCTATGGCTACACCTTC. Translated: CASSPQGQGREGYGYTF. The gene calls are TRBV7-2 and TRBJ1-2; 10 bases match TRBD1. Germline V lookup: CDR1 SGHTA, CDR2 FQGNSA. This CDR3 has 17 residues. V lost 5 bases, J lost 4 bases, and 13 bases stayed unmatched.

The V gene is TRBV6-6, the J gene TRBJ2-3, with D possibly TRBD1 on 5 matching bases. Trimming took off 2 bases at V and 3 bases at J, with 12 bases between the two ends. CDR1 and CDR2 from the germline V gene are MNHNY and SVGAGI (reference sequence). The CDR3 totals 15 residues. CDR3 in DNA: TGTGCCAGCAGTTACGGGGCCAGGGCGACAGATACGCAGTATTTT. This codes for CASSYGARATDTQYF.

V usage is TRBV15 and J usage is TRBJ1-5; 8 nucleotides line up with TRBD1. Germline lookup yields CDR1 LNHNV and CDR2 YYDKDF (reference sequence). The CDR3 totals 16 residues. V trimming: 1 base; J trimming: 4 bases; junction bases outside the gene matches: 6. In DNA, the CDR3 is TGTGCCACCAGCAGAGCGGCTACAGGGGGTAATCAGCCCCAGCATTTT. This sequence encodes CATSRAATGGNQPQHF.

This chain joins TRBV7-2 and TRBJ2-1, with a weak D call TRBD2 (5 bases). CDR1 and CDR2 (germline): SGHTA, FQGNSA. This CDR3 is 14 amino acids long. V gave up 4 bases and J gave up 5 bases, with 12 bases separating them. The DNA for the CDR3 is TGTGCCAGCAGCTCCCCGCCAGCGGACAATGAGCAGTTCTTC. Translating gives CASSSPPADNEQFF.